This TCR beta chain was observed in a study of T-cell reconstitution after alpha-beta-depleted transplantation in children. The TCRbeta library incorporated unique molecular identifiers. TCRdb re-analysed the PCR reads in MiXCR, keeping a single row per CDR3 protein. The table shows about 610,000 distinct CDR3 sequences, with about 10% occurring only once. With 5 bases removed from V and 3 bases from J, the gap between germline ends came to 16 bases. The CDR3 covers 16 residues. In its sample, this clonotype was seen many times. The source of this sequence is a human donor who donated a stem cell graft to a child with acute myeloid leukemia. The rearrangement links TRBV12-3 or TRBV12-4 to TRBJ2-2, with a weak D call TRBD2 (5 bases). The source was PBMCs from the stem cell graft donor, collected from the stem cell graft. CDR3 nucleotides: TGTGCCAGCAGTACCCTGGTTAGAGCGGACACCGGGGAGCTGTTTTTT. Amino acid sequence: CASSTLVRADTGELFF.